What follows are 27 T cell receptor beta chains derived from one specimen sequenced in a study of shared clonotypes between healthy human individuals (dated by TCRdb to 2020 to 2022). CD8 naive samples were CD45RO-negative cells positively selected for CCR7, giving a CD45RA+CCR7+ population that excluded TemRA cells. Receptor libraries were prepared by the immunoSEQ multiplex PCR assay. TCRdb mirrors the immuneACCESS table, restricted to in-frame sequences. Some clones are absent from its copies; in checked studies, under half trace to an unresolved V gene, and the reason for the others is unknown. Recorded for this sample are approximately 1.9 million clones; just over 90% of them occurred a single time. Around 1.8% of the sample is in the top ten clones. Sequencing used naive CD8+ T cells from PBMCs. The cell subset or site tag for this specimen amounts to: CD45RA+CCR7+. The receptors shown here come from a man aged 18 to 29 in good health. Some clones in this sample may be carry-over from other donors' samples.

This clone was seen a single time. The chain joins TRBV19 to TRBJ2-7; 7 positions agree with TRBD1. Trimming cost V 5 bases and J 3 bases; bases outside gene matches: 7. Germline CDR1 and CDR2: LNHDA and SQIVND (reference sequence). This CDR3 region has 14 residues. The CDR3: CASSPGQLSYEQYF. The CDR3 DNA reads TGTGCCAGTAGTCCGGGACAGTTAAGCTACGAGCAGTACTTC.

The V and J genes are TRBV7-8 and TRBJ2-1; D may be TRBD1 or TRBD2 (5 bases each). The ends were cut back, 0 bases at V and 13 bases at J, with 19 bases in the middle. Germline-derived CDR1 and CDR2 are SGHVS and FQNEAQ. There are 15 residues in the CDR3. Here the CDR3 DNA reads TGTGCCAGCAGCTTAGCGGGGGTCGGGTGGACGGTCCAGTTCTTC. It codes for CASSLAGVGWTVQFF.

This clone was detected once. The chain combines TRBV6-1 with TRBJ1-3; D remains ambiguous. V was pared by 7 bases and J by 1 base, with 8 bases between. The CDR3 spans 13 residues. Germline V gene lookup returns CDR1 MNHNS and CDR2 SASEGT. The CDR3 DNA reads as TGTGCCAGCATCATATATTCTGGAAACACCATATATTTT. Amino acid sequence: CASIIYSGNTIYF.

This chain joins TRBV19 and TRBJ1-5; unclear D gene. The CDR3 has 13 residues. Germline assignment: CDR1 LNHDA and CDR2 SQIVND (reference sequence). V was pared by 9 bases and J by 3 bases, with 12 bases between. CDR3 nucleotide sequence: TGTGCCAGCGCATTATACTCCAATCAGCCCCAGCATTTT. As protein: CASALYSNQPQHF.

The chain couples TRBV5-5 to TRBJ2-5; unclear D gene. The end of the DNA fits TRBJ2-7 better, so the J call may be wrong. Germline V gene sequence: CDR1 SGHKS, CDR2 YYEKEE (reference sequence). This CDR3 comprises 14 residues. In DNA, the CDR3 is TGTGCCAGCAGTCGTTCTGGGGTCAACAACGAGCAGTACTTC. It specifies CASSRSGVNNEQYF.

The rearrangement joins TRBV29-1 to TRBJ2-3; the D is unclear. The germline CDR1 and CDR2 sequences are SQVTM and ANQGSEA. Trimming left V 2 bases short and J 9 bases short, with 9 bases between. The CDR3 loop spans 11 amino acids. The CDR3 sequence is CSVEKGHTQYF. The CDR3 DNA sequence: TGCAGCGTTGAAAAAGGTCACACGCAGTATTTT.

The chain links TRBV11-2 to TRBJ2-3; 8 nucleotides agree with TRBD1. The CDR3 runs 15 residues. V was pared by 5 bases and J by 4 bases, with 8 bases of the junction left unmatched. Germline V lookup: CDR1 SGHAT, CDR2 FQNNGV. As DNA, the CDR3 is TGTGCCAGCAGCGCCCGGGACAGGAATCCAGATACGCAGTATTTT. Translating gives CASSARDRNPDTQYF.

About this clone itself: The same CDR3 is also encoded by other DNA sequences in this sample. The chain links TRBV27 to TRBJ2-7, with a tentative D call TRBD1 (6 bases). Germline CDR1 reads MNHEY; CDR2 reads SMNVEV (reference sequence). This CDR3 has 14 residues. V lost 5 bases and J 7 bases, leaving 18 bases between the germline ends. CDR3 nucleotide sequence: TGTGCCAGCAGTCCAAGGGGAACAGGGAATGAGCAGTACTTC. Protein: CASSPRGTGNEQYF.

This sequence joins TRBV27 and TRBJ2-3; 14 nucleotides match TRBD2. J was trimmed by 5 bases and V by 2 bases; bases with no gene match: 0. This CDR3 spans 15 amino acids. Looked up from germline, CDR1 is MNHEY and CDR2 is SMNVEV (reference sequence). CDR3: CASSLGTSGRDTQYF. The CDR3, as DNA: TGTGCCAGCAGTTTAGGGACTAGCGGGAGAGATACGCAGTATTTT.

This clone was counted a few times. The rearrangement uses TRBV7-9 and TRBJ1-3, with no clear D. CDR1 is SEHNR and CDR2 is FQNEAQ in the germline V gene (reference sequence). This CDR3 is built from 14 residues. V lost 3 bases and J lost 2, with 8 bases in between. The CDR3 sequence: CASSLTDPGNTIYF. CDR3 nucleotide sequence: TGTGCCAGCAGCTTGACCGACCCTGGAAACACCATATATTTT.

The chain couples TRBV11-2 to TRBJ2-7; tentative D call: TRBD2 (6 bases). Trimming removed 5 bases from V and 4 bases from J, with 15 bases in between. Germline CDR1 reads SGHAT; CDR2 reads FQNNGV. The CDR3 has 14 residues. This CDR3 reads CASSPWGEAYEQYF. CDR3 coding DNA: TGTGCCAGCAGCCCCTGGGGGGAAGCATACGAGCAGTACTTC.

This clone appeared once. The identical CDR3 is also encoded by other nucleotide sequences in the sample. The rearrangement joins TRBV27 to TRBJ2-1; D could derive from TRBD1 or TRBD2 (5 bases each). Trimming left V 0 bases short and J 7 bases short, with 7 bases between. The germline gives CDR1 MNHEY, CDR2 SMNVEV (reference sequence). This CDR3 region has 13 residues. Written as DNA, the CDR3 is TGTGCCAGCAGTTTATCGTGGGGGAATGAGCAGTTCTTC. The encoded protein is CASSLSWGNEQFF.

CDR3 amino acids: CASSLVGLRTTNEKLFF. In nucleotides, the CDR3 is TGTGCCAGCAGCTTAGTAGGTCTTCGTACGACTAATGAAAAACTGTTTTTT. V usage is TRBV11-2 and J usage is TRBJ1-4; D not certain. This CDR3 is 17 amino acids long. V lost 1 base to trimming and J lost 2 bases, with 14 bases between them. Germline CDR1 SGHAT, CDR2 FQNNGV.

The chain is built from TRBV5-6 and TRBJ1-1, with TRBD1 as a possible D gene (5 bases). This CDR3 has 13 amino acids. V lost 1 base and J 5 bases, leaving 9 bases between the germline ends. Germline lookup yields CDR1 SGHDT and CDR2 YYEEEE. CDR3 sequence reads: CASSLSRVTEAFF. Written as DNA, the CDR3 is TGTGCCAGCAGCTTGAGCAGGGTTACTGAAGCTTTCTTT.

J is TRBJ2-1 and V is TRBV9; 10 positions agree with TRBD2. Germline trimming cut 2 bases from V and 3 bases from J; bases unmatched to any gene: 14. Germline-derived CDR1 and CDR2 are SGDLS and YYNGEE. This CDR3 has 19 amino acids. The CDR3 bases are TGTGCCAGCAGCGTCCCTTCGATTACTAGCGGGATACACTACAATGAGCAGTTCTTC. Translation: CASSVPSITSGIHYNEQFF.

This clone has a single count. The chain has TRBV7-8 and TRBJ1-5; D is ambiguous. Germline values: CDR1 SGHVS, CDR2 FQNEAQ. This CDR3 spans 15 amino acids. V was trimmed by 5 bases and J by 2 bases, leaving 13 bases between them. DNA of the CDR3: TGTGCCAGCAGCCGCGTAGACTGGGGCAATCAGCCCCAGCATTTT. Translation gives CASSRVDWGNQPQHF. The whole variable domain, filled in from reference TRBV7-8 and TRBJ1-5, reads GAGVSQSPRYKVAKRGQDVALRCDPISGHVSLFWYQQALGQGPEFLTYFQNEAQLDKSGLPSDRFFAERPEGSVSTLKIQRTQQEDSAVYLCASSRVDWGNQPQHFGDGTRLSIL.

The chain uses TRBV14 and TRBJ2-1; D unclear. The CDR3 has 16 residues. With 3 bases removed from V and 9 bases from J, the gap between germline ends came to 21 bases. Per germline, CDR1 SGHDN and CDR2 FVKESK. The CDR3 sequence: CASSQMGSLLRGEQFF. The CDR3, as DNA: TGTGCCAGCAGCCAGATGGGCTCCCTACTACGAGGTGAGCAGTTCTTC.

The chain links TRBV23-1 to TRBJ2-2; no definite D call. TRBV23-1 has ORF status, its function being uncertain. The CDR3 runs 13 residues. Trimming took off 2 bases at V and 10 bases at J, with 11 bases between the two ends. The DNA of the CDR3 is TGCGCCAGCAGTCAAAGTGGGGTGGAGGAGCTGTTTTTT. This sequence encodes CASSQSGVEELFF.

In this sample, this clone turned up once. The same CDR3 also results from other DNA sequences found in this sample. Here the CDR3 reads CASSLGQGANYGYTF. CDR3 DNA: TGTGCCAGCAGCTTGGGACAGGGAGCTAACTATGGCTACACCTTC. This chain links TRBV13 with TRBJ1-2; TRBD1 matches 9 bases. The CDR3 is made up of 15 amino acids. Germline loops: CDR1 PRHDT, CDR2 FYEKMQ (reference sequence). With V trimmed by 3 bases and J by 0 bases, 2 bases remained unmatched.

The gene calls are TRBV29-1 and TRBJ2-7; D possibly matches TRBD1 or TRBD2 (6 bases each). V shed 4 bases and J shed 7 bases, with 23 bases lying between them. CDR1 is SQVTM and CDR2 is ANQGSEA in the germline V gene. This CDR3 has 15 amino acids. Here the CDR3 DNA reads TGCAGCGTTGCAATTAGGGGGGACCAGGTACCGGAGCAGTACTTC. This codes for CSVAIRGDQVPEQYF.

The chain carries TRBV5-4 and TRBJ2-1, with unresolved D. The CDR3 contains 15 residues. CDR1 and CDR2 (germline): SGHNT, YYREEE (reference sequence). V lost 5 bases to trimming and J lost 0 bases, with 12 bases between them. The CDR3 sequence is CASSVTLSSYNEQFF. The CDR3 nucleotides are TGTGCCAGCAGTGTCACCTTAAGCTCCTACAATGAGCAGTTCTTC.

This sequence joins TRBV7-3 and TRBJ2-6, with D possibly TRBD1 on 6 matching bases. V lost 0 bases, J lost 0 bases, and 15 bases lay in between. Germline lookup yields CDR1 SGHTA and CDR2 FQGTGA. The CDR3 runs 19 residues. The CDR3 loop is CASSLTGQAWASGANVLTF. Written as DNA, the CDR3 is TGTGCCAGCAGCTTAACGGGACAAGCTTGGGCCTCTGGGGCCAACGTCCTGACTTTC.

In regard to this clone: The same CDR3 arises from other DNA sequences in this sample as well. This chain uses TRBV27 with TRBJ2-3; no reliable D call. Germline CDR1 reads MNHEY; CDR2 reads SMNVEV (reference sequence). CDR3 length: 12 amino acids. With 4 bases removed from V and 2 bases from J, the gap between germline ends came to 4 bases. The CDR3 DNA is TGTGCCAGCAGTTCTCACACAGATACGCAGTATTTT. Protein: CASSSHTDTQYF.

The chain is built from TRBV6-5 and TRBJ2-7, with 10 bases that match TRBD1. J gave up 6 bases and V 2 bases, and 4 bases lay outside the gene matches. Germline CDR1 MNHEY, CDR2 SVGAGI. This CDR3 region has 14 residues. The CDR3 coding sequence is TGTGCCAGCAGTTACCGACAGGGGGCCGTCGAGCAGTACTTC. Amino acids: CASSYRQGAVEQYF.

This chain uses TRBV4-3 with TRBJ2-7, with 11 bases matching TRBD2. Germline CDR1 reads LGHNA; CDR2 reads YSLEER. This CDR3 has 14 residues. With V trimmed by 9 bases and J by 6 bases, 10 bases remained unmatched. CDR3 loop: CARGGGTSGLEQYF. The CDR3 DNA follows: TGCGCCAGAGGGGGGGGGACTAGCGGCCTCGAGCAGTACTTC.

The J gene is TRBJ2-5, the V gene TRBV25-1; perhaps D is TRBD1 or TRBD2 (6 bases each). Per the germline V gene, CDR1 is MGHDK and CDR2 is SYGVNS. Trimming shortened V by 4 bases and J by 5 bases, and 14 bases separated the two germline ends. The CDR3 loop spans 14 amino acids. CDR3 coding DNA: TGTGCCAGCAGTGGGGACATGGGGGGCGAGACCCAGTACTTC. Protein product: CASSGDMGGETQYF.

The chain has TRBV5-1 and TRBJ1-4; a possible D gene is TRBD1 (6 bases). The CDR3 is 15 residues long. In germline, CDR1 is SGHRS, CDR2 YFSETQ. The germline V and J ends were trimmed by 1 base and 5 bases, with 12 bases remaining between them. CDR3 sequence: CASSLRGSPNEKLFF. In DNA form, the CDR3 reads TGCGCCAGCAGCTTGAGGGGGTCTCCCAATGAAAAACTGTTTTTT.